The rows below give T cell receptor beta chains drawn from one sample of a study of blood T cell repertoires in COVID-19. Only in-frame clones appear in the TCRdb table, and some are missing; sequencing was by immunoSEQ multiplex PCR. The table shows 60,000 or so clones, with 78% occurring only once. Source material: peripheral blood. The receptors stem from a human donor in a cohort sampled during active COVID-19. Each CDR3 is given with its conserved first and last residue. Some rows mark clone size as missing; the rest say once, few, many or name a class of expanded clone.

v_call: TRBV6-5; clone_size: NA; j_call: TRBJ1-2; cdr3_aa: CASSYRGRLGGYTF
v_call: TRBV5-1; clone_size: NA; j_call: TRBJ2-1; cdr3_aa: CASSLPPYNEQFF
v_call: TRBV30; clone_size: few; j_call: TRBJ2-7; cdr3_aa: CAWSEWPGSYEQYF
v_call: TRBV19; clone_size: NA; j_call: TRBJ2-7; cdr3_aa: CASSIRLAVASSYEQYF
v_call: TRBV7-8; clone_size: NA; j_call: TRBJ2-7; cdr3_aa: CASSPWGQGRDEQYF
v_call: TRBV5-6; clone_size: NA; j_call: TRBJ2-3; cdr3_aa: CASSLGAGRDTQYF
v_call: TRBV18; clone_size: NA; j_call: TRBJ1-1; cdr3_aa: CASSPPSVDTEAFF
v_call: TRBV5-1; clone_size: few; j_call: TRBJ1-1; cdr3_aa: CASSLPGAEAFF
v_call: TRBV5-1; clone_size: NA; j_call: TRBJ2-7; cdr3_aa: CASSLAGLADTPYEQYF
v_call: TRBV27; clone_size: NA; j_call: TRBJ2-7; cdr3_aa: CASSSTSRVGLYEQYF
v_call: TRBV23-1; clone_size: few; j_call: TRBJ2-5; cdr3_aa: CASSQSDRAQETQYF
v_call: TRBV3-1/TRBV3-2; clone_size: NA; j_call: TRBJ1-2; cdr3_aa: CASSATQGRDGYTF
v_call: TRBV6-4; clone_size: NA; j_call: TRBJ2-6; cdr3_aa: CASRQGSGANVLTF
v_call: TRBV11-2; clone_size: NA; j_call: TRBJ2-2; cdr3_aa: CASSEDLGTGELFF
v_call: TRBV11-3; clone_size: NA; j_call: TRBJ2-5; cdr3_aa: CASSLGPWEREMEETQYF
v_call: TRBV11-2; clone_size: once; j_call: TRBJ2-1; cdr3_aa: CASSSGTGIRGEQFF
v_call: TRBV7-2; clone_size: NA; j_call: TRBJ2-2; cdr3_aa: CASRRGQGGTGELFF
v_call: TRBV2; clone_size: NA; j_call: TRBJ2-1; cdr3_aa: CASTRTSGGQSSYNEQFF
v_call: TRBV6-1; clone_size: NA; j_call: TRBJ1-2; cdr3_aa: CASSESVFGYGYTF
v_call: TRBV6-6; clone_size: NA; j_call: TRBJ1-1; cdr3_aa: CASSQKQNTEAFF
v_call: TRBV5-1; clone_size: NA; j_call: TRBJ1-4; cdr3_aa: CASSPPTGTNEKLFF
v_call: TRBV5-1; clone_size: NA; j_call: TRBJ2-5; cdr3_aa: CASSYGTGKHETQYF
v_call: TRBV28; clone_size: NA; j_call: TRBJ1-2; cdr3_aa: CASQSGRGRDTF
v_call: TRBV2; clone_size: few; j_call: TRBJ2-7; cdr3_aa: CASSPRLGSHEQYF
v_call: TRBV6-5; clone_size: few; j_call: TRBJ1-2; cdr3_aa: CASTPRGLQNYGYTF
v_call: TRBV2; clone_size: NA; j_call: TRBJ2-3; cdr3_aa: CASGSDRPTDTQYF
v_call: TRBV11-2; clone_size: NA; j_call: TRBJ2-7; cdr3_aa: CASSILTGTGSYEQYF
v_call: TRBV5-8; clone_size: many; j_call: TRBJ2-1; cdr3_aa: CASSLSGGVYNEQFF
v_call: TRBV19; clone_size: NA; j_call: TRBJ2-7; cdr3_aa: CASSTTGGGYEQYF
v_call: TRBV7-9; clone_size: NA; j_call: TRBJ1-6; cdr3_aa: CASSLAEHYNSPLHF
v_call: TRBV18; clone_size: NA; j_call: TRBJ1-6; cdr3_aa: CASSPDLGSPLHF
v_call: TRBV12-3/TRBV12-4; clone_size: NA; j_call: TRBJ1-5; cdr3_aa: CASSLLDQPQHF
v_call: TRBV18; clone_size: NA; j_call: TRBJ1-1; cdr3_aa: CASSPTGLWTEAFF
v_call: TRBV3-1/TRBV3-2; clone_size: NA; j_call: TRBJ1-1; cdr3_aa: CASSQQGLNTEAFF
v_call: TRBV5-6; clone_size: NA; j_call: TRBJ1-3; cdr3_aa: CASSLLGLGTGGGGNTIYF
v_call: TRBV11-2; clone_size: few; j_call: TRBJ1-1; cdr3_aa: CASSLQGATEAFF
v_call: TRBV5-4; clone_size: NA; j_call: TRBJ1-1; cdr3_aa: CASSSGGTGVPGSEAFF
v_call: TRBV10-3; clone_size: NA; j_call: TRBJ2-5; cdr3_aa: CAIGTPGQGEETQYF
v_call: TRBV12-3/TRBV12-4; clone_size: NA; j_call: TRBJ2-3; cdr3_aa: CASSPVTDTQYF
v_call: TRBV5-1; clone_size: NA; j_call: TRBJ2-1; cdr3_aa: CASSLQAGGDNEQFF
v_call: TRBV19; clone_size: once; j_call: TRBJ2-5; cdr3_aa: CASSSRRAGAQETQYF
v_call: TRBV5-1; clone_size: NA; j_call: TRBJ1-1; cdr3_aa: CASTSRPPGEVAFF
v_call: TRBV7-9; clone_size: NA; j_call: TRBJ2-1; cdr3_aa: CASSSLSGEYNEQFF
v_call: TRBV24-1; clone_size: NA; j_call: TRBJ2-3; cdr3_aa: CATGEQGLDARTQYF
v_call: TRBV28; clone_size: NA; j_call: TRBJ2-1; cdr3_aa: CASSLTSPYNEQFF
v_call: TRBV7-2; clone_size: NA; j_call: TRBJ1-2; cdr3_aa: CASSSRGGGGYTF
v_call: TRBV5-8; clone_size: NA; j_call: TRBJ1-1; cdr3_aa: CATSHRGRGTEAFF
v_call: TRBV30; clone_size: once; j_call: TRBJ1-1; cdr3_aa: CAGDRAVGTEAFF
v_call: TRBV18; clone_size: NA; j_call: TRBJ2-2; cdr3_aa: CASSPRLAGGTTTGELFF
v_call: TRBV12-5; clone_size: NA; j_call: TRBJ1-4; cdr3_aa: CASGFGERSEKLFF
v_call: TRBV28; clone_size: NA; j_call: TRBJ2-1; cdr3_aa: CASSLPRNEQFF
v_call: TRBV24-1; clone_size: NA; j_call: TRBJ2-1; cdr3_aa: CATSDAGVTYNEQFF
v_call: TRBV27; clone_size: NA; j_call: TRBJ2-3; cdr3_aa: CASSRGGWGSGTDTQYF
v_call: TRBV30; clone_size: NA; j_call: TRBJ2-1; cdr3_aa: CARRTSGRSVEQFF